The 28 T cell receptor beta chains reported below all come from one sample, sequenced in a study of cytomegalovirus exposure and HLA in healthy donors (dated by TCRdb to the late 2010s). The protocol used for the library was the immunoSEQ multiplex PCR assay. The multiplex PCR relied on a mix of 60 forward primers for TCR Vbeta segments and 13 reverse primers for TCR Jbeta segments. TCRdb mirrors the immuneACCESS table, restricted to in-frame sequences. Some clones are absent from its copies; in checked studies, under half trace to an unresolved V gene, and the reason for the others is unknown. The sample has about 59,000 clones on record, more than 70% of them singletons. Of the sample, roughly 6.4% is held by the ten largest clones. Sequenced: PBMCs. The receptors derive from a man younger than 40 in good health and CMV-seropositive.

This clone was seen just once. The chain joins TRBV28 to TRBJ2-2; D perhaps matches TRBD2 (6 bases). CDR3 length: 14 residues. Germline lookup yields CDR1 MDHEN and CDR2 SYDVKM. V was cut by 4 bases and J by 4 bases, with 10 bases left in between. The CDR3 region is CASSWGGATGELFF. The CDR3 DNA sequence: TGTGCCAGCAGTTGGGGCGGGGCCACCGGGGAGCTGTTTTTT.

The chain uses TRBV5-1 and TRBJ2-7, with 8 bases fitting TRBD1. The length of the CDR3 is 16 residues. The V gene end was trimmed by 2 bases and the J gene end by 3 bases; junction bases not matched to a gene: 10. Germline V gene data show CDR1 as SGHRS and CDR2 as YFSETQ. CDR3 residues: CASSLQSGTGGYEQYF. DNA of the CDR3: TGCGCCAGCAGCTTACAATCCGGGACAGGCGGCTACGAGCAGTACTTC.

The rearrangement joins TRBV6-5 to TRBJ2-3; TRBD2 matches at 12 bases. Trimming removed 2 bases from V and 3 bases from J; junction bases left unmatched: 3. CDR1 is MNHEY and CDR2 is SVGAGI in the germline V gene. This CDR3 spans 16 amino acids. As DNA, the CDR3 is TGTGCCAGCAGTTACGGACTAGCGGGGAGTACAGATACGCAGTATTTT. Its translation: CASSYGLAGSTDTQYF.

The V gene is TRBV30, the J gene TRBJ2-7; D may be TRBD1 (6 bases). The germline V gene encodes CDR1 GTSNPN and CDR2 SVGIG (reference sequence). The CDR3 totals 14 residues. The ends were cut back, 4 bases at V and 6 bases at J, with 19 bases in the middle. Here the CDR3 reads CAWTAGTNSREQYF. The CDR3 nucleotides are TGTGCCTGGACTGCCGGGACAAACAGTCGCGAGCAGTACTTC.

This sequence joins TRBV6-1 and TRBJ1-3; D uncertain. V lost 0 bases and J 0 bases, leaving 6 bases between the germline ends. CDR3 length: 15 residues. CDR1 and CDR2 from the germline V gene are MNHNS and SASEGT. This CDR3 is CASSEAGSSGNTIYF. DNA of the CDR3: TGTGCCAGCAGTGAAGCTGGGAGCTCTGGAAACACCATATATTTT.

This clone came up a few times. The CDR3 protein is CAVRRGRGGGGDTQYF. DNA of the CDR3: TGTGCCGTGCGAAGGGGGCGTGGAGGTGGTGGAGATACGCAGTATTTT. The V and J genes are TRBV7-8 and TRBJ2-3, with TRBD1 identical over 7 bases. The CDR3 runs to 16 residues. Germline V CDR1 and CDR2: SGHVS, FQNEAQ. The V segment lost 11 bases and the J segment 5 bases; nucleotides outside the gene matches: 19.

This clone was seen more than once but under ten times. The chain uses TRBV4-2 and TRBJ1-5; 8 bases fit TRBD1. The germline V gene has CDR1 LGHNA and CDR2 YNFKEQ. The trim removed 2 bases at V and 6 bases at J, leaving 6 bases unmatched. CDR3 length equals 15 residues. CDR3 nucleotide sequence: TGTGCCAGCAGCCAACCGGGACAGGTACCTCAGCCCCAGCATTTT. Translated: CASSQPGQVPQPQHF.

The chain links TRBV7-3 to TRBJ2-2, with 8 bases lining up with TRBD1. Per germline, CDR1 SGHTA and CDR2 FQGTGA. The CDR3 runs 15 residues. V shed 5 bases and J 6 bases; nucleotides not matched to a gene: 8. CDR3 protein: CASSPPTGAAGELFF. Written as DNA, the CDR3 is TGTGCCAGCAGCCCTCCGACAGGGGCGGCCGGGGAGCTGTTTTTT.

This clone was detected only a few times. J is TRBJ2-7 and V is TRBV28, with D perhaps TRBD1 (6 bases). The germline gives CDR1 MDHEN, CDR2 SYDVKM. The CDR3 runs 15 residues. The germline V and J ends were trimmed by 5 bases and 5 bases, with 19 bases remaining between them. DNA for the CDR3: TGTGCCAGCAGTCAAGTCCGCTGGGGGCGGAACGAGCAGTACTTC. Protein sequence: CASSQVRWGRNEQYF.

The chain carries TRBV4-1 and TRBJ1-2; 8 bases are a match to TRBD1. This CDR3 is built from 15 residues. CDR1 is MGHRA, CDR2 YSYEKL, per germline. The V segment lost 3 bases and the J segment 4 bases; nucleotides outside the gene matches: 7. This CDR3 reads CASSQQTGVSYGYTF. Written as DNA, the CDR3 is TGCGCCAGCAGCCAGCAGACAGGGGTTAGCTATGGCTACACCTTC.

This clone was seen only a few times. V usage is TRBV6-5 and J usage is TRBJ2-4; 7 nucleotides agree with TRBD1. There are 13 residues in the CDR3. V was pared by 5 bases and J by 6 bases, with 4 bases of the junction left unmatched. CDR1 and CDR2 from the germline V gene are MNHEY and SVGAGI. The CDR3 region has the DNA TGTGCCAGCAGTGACCGGGACAGAAACATTCAGTACTTC. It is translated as CASSDRDRNIQYF.

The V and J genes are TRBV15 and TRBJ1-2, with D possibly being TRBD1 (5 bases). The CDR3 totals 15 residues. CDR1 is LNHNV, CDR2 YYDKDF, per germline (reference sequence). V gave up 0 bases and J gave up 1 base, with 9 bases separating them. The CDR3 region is CATSRDYDSNYGYTF. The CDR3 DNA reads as TGTGCCACCAGCAGAGATTATGACAGTAACTATGGCTACACCTTC. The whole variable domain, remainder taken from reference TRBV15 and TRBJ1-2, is DAMVIQNPRYQVTQFGKPVTLSCSQTLNHNVMYWYQQKSSQAPKLLFHYYDKDFNNEADTPDNFQSRRPNTSFCFLDIRSPGLGDTAMYLCATSRDYDSNYGYTFGSGTRLTVV.

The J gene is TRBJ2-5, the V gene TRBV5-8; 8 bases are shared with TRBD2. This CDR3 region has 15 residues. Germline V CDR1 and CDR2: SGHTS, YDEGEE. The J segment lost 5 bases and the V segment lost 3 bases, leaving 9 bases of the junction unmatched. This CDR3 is CASSWSGGMGETQYF. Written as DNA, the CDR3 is TGTGCCAGCAGCTGGAGCGGGGGAATGGGTGAGACCCAGTACTTC. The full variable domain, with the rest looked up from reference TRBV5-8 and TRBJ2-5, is EAGVTQSPTHLIKTRGQQATLRCSPISGHTSVYWYQQALGLGLQFLLWYDEGEERNRGNFPPRFSGRQFPNYSSELNVNALELEDSALYLCASSWSGGMGETQYFGPGTRLLVL.

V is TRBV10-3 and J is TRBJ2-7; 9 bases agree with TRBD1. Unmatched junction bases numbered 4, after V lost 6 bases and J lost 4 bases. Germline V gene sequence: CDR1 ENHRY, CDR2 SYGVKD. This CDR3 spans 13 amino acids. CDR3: CAISGQGNYEQYF. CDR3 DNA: TGTGCCATCAGCGGACAGGGGAATTACGAGCAGTACTTC.

CDR3 nucleotides: TGTGCCTGGAGTTCGAACCCAGGGTACGAGCAGTACTTC. Protein product: CAWSSNPGYEQYF. The chain links TRBV30 to TRBJ2-7; D may be TRBD1 (5 bases). The CDR3 loop spans 13 amino acids. Germline loops: CDR1 GTSNPN, CDR2 SVGIG (reference sequence). Trimming pared 2 bases from V and 4 bases from J, leaving 12 bases between.

The CDR3 region is CASSLLGAGEVSEAFF. Written as DNA, the CDR3 is TGCGCCAGCAGCTTGTTGGGGGCAGGGGAAGTTTCTGAAGCTTTCTTT. This sequence joins TRBV5-1 and TRBJ1-1; a possible D gene is TRBD1 (6 bases). V lost 1 base and J lost 6, with 19 bases in between. CDR1 is SGHRS, CDR2 YFSETQ, per germline. The CDR3 spans 16 residues.

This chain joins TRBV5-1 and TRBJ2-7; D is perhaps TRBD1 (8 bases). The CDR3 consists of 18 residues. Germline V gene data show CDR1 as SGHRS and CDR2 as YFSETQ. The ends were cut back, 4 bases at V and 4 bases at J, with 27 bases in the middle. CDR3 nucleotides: TGCGCCAGCAGCCCCGAACCCTCACAGGGGGGGTTTTGGTACGAGCAGTACTTC. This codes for CASSPEPSQGGFWYEQYF.

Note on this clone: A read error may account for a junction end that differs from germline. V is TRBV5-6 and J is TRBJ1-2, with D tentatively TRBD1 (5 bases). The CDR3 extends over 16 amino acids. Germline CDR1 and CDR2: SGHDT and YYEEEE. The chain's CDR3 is CASSLDLKQGGEGYPF. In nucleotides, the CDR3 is TGTGCCAGCAGCTTGGACCTAAAGCAGGGAGGTGAAGGCTACCCCTTC.

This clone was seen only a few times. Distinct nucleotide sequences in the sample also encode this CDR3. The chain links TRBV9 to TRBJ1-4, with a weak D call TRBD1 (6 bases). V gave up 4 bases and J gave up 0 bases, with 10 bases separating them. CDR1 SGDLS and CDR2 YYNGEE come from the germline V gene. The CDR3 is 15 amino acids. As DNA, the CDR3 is TGTGCCAGCAGCCCTCGACAGGCAACTAATGAAAAACTGTTTTTT. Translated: CASSPRQATNEKLFF.

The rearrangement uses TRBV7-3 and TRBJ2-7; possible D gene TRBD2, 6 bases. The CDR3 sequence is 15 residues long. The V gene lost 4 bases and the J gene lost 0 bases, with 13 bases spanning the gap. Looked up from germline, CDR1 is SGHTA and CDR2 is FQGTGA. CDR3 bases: TGTGCCAGCAGCTCCTACGGGGGTAGCTCCTACGAGCAGTACTTC. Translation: CASSSYGGSSYEQYF.

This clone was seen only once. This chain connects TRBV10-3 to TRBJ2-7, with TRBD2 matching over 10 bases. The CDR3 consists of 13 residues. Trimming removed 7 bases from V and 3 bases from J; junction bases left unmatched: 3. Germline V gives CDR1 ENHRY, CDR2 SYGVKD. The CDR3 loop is CAIKASGGYEQYF. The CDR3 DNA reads TGTGCCATCAAGGCTAGCGGGGGCTACGAGCAGTACTTC.

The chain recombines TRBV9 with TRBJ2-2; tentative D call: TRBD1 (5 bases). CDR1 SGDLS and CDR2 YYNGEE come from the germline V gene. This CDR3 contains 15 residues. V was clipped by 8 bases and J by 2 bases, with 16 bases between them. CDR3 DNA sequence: TGTGCCAGTACAGGAACCTCCTCCAACACCGGGGAGCTGTTTTTT. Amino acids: CASTGTSSNTGELFF.

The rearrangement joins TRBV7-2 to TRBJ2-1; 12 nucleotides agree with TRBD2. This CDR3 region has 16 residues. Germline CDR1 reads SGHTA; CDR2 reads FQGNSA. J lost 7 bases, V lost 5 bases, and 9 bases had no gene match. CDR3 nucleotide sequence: TGTGCCAGCAGCCTTACTAGCGGGGGGCCTGGGAATGAGCAGTTCTTC. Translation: CASSLTSGGPGNEQFF.

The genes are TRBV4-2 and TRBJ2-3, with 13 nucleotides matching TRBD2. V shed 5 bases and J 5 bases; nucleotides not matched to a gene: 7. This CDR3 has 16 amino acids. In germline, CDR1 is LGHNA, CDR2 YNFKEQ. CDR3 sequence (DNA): TGTGCCAGCAGCGCCCGACTAGCGGGGGGCCTAGATACGCAGTATTTT. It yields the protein CASSARLAGGLDTQYF.

CDR3 region: CASSALGQTSTDTQYF. The CDR3 region has the DNA TGTGCCAGCAGCGCGCTGGGGCAGACTAGCACAGATACGCAGTATTTT. The chain joins TRBV5-6 to TRBJ2-3; maybe TRBD1 (5 bases). CDR1 is SGHDT, CDR2 YYEEEE, per germline. The V end was cut by 4 bases, the J end by 0 bases, with 15 bases between. The CDR3 is 16 residues long.

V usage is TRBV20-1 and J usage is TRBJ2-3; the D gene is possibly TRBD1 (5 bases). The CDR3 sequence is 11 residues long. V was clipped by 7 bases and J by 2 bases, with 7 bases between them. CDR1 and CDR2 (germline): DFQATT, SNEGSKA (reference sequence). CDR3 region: CSEGVTDTQYF. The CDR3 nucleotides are TGCAGTGAAGGGGTCACAGATACGCAGTATTTT.

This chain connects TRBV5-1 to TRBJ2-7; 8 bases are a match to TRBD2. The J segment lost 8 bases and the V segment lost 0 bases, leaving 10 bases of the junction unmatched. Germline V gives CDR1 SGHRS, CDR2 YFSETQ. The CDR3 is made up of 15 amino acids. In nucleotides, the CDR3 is TGCGCCAGCAGCTTGGACGGGGGGGGGAGTGCCAAGCAGTACTTC. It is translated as CASSLDGGGSAKQYF.

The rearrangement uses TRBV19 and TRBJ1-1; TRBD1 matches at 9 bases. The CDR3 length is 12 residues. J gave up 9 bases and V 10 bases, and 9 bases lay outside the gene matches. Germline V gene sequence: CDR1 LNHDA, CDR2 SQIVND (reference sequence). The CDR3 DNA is TGTGCCACCAACCCCGGGACAGGGAAAGCTTTCTTT. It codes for CATNPGTGKAFF.